This T cell receptor beta chain derives from a study of blood T cell repertoires in COVID-19. Study-level background: PBMCs, B-cell-depleted T cells, or T cells provided the cDNA or gDNA that made up the material.

Produced via immunoSEQ multiplex PCR; TCRdb's table is partial and in-frame only. This table has about half a million clones, approximately 85% appearing once. The length of the CDR3 is 14 residues. The V segment lost 6 bases and the J segment 3 bases; nucleotides outside the gene matches: 6. Looked up from germline, CDR1 is ENHRY and CDR2 is SYGVKD. The sequence was obtained from a human donor in a cohort sampled during active COVID-19. Sequenced: peripheral blood. The V gene is TRBV10-3, the J gene TRBJ1-1, with 8 positions matching TRBD1. The CDR3 loop is CAIRDGQGYTEAFF. The CDR3 nucleotides are TGTGCCATCAGGGATGGACAGGGCTACACTGAAGCTTTCTTT.